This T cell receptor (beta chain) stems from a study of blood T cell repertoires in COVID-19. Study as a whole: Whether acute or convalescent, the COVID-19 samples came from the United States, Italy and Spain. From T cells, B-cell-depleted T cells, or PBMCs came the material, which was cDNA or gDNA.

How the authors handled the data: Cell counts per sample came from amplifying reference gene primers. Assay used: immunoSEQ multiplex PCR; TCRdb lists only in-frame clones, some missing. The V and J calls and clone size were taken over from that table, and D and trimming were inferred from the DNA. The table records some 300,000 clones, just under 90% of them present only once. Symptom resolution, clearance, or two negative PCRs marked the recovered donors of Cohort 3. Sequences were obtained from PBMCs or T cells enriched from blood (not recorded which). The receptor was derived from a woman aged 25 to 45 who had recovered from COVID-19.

The CDR3 is CAISGQGLGYGYTF. The CDR3 DNA reads TGTGCCATCAGTGGACAGGGGCTCGGGTATGGCTACACCTTC. The rearrangement links TRBV10-3 to TRBJ1-2, with 8 nucleotides matching TRBD1. V gave up 4 bases and J gave up 5 bases; unmatched junction bases: 6. This CDR3 spans 14 amino acids. Germline assignment: CDR1 ENHRY and CDR2 SYGVKD.